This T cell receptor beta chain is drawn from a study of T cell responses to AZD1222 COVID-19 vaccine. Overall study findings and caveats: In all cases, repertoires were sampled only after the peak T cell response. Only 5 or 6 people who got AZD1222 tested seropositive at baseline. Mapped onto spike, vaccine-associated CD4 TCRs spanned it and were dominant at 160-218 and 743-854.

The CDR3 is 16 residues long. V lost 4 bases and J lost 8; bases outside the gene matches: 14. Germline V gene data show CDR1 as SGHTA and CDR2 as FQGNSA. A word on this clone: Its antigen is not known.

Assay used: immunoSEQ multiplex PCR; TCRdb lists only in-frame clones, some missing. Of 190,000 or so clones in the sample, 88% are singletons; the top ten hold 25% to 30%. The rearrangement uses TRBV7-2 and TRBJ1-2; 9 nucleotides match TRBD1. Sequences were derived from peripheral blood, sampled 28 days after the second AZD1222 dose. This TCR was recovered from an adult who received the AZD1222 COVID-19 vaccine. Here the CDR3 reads CASSSDGTGSRGGYTF. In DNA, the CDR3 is TGTGCCAGCAGCTCGGATGGGACAGGGTCCCGGGGGGGCTACACCTTC.